The 25 T cell receptor beta chains given below trace back to one sample, sequenced in a study of regulatory T cells in long-lasting Graves disease (dated by TCRdb to the early 2020s). Library generation was performed with multiplex PCR. The instrument given in TCRdb is Illumina HiSeq 4000. CDR3 regions were amplified by Arm-PCR with iRepertoire HTBI primers to construct TCR beta libraries. TCRdb reworked the public reads: Q25 trimming with fastp, MiXCR clone assembly, productive beta chains retained. Rows with one shared CDR3 protein collapse into an entry with the most common genes and DNA. The sample table contains 350,000 to 450,000 distinct CDR3 sequences; only one count was recorded for 21% of them. The ten largest account for 14% of the sample. What the time point label conveys for this sample: persistent/refractory GD, antithyroid drugs over 5 years with positive TRAb. For both TCR sequencing and RNA sequencing, RNA was extracted from PBMCs using TRIzol.

The sequences come from peripheral blood mononuclear cells (PBMCs), collected when the disease was refractory, from a patient treated with antithyroid drugs. The origin of the receptors is a female donor with Graves disease.

This clonotype has ten or more counts. Written as DNA, the CDR3 is TGCGCCAGTAGGTCGGGAGGAAACTCTGGAAACACCATATATTTT. Its protein is CASRSGGNSGNTIYF. J is TRBJ1-3 and V is TRBV10-2, with D unclear. The CDR3 has 15 residues. Trimming removed 9 bases at V and 0 bases at J, with 15 bases between. CDR1 and CDR2 from the germline V gene are WSHSY and SAAADI.

The genes are TRBV20-1 and TRBJ1-1; D may be TRBD1 (5 bases). The CDR3 is 15 amino acids. Trimming removed 0 bases at V and 0 bases at J, with 11 bases between. The germline V gene has CDR1 DFQATT and CDR2 SNEGSKA (reference sequence). The CDR3 DNA is TGCAGTGCTAGAGATCGTAGGGGAGTGAACACTGAAGCTTTCTTT. It specifies CSARDRRGVNTEAFF.

Many counts were recorded for this clonotype. V is TRBV6-1 and J is TRBJ2-7; D remains ambiguous. The germline CDR1 and CDR2 sequences are MNHNS and SASEGT. The CDR3 consists of 13 residues. V was trimmed by 5 bases and J by 3 bases, leaving 11 bases between them. The CDR3 loop is CASSPDHDYEQYF. DNA of the CDR3: TGTGCCAGCAGTCCGGACCACGACTACGAGCAGTACTTC.

This clonotype was counted many times. The V and J genes are TRBV2 and TRBJ1-5; 8 positions match TRBD1. The CDR3 has 16 amino acids. J gave up 3 bases and V 5 bases, and 9 bases lay outside the gene matches. The germline V gene has CDR1 SNHLY and CDR2 FYNNEI. The CDR3 region is CASSRQGTGANQPQHF. The DNA of the CDR3 is TGTGCCAGCAGTCGACAGGGGACGGGTGCCAATCAGCCCCAGCATTTT.

This clonotype has a count of ten or more. The chain joins TRBV11-2 to TRBJ2-5; D unclear. The CDR3 is 15 residues long. Germline CDR1 reads SGHAT; CDR2 reads FQNNGV. V lost 0 bases and J lost 4, with 12 bases in between. CDR3 in DNA: TGTGCCAGCAGCTTAGAGAGTGCTGATCGAGAGACCCAGTACTTC. It specifies CASSLESADRETQYF.

This clonotype has a handful of counts. This chain connects TRBV12-3 or TRBV12-4 to TRBJ1-2, with TRBD1 identical over 9 bases. This CDR3 has 16 amino acids. V was pared by 5 bases and J by 1 base, with 8 bases of the junction left unmatched. Here the CDR3 reads CASSQTGGVFNYGYTF. CDR3 bases: TGTGCCAGCAGTCAGACAGGGGGAGTTTTTAACTATGGCTACACCTTC.

This clonotype has ten or more counts. This rearrangement joins TRBV5-6 to TRBJ1-4, with TRBD1 as a possible D gene (6 bases). Trimming took off 4 bases at V and 7 bases at J, with 20 bases between the two ends. The length of the CDR3 is 16 residues. Germline CDR1 is SGHDT and CDR2 is YYEEEE. The CDR3 region is CASSTETGTGGEKLFF. The CDR3 DNA follows: TGTGCCAGCAGCACCGAAACAGGGACCGGCGGTGAAAAACTGTTTTTT.

DNA of the CDR3: TGTGCCAGCAGCTCACCGGGACTAGCGGGAGATGAGACCCAGTACTTC. It yields the protein CASSSPGLAGDETQYF. The rearrangement joins TRBV5-6 to TRBJ2-5; TRBD2 matches at 14 bases. This CDR3 has 16 residues. V trimming: 3 bases; J trimming: 5 bases; junction bases outside the gene matches: 6. CDR1 is SGHDT and CDR2 is YYEEEE in the germline V gene.

This clonotype was observed at least ten times. The chain carries TRBV12-3 or TRBV12-4 and TRBJ1-6, with D hard to call. CDR3 length equals 15 residues. Trimming removed 2 bases at V and 5 bases at J, with 10 bases between. The CDR3 sequence: CASSLKAMNNSPLHF. DNA of the CDR3: TGTGCCAGCAGTTTAAAAGCAATGAATAATTCACCCCTCCACTTT.

CDR3: CASSLSQGSSYEQYF. In DNA form, the CDR3 reads TGTGCCAGCAGCTTAAGCCAGGGGAGCTCCTACGAGCAGTACTTC. This chain uses TRBV7-3 with TRBJ2-7; a possible D gene is TRBD1 (6 bases). There are 15 residues in the CDR3. V lost 1 base and J lost 0, with 10 bases in between. The germline CDR1 and CDR2 sequences are SGHTA and FQGTGA.

This chain uses TRBV29-1 with TRBJ2-2; TRBD1 might be the D (6 bases). This CDR3 contains 15 residues. The V and J ends lost 2 bases and 1 base respectively, with 11 bases between them. The germline CDR1 and CDR2 sequences are SQVTM and ANQGSEA. The CDR3 bases are TGCAGCGTTGAATTTGGACAGTTGAACACCGGGGAGCTGTTTTTT. This codes for CSVEFGQLNTGELFF.

This clonotype was recorded many times. V usage is TRBV6-5 and J usage is TRBJ2-5; possibly TRBD2 for D (6 bases). Trimming cost V 3 bases and J 5 bases, with 16 bases left between them. Germline V gives CDR1 MNHEY, CDR2 SVGAGI. The CDR3 is made up of 15 amino acids. CDR3: CASSYGLARAETQYF. CDR3 bases: TGTGCCAGCAGTTATGGTCTAGCGAGAGCGGAGACCCAGTACTTC.

This clonotype was seen a single time. The chain carries TRBV20-1 and TRBJ2-5; a weak D match, TRBD2 (6 bases). Trimming took 1 base from V and 1 from J, leaving 16 bases between them. The germline CDR1 and CDR2 sequences are DFQATT and SNEGSKA (reference sequence). There are 16 residues in the CDR3. The CDR3 sequence: CSARVGRLGLQETQYF. CDR3 sequence (DNA): TGCAGTGCTAGAGTGGGGAGACTAGGCCTCCAAGAGACCCAGTACTTC.

This clonotype was counted only a few times. The V gene is TRBV5-1, the J gene TRBJ2-1, with 7 bases identical to TRBD1. The CDR3 has 15 amino acids. CDR1 and CDR2 (germline): SGHRS, YFSETQ. The J segment lost 1 base and the V segment lost 4 bases, leaving 5 bases of the junction unmatched. The CDR3 coding sequence is TGCGCCAGCAGCCTACGACAGGGTTCCTACAATGAGCAGTTCTTC. The encoded protein is CASSLRQGSYNEQFF. Combining the CDR3 with reference TRBV5-1 and TRBJ2-1 gives the whole variable domain KAGVTQTPRYLIKTRGQQVTLSCSPISGHRSVSWYQQTPGQGLQFLFEYFSETQRNKGNFPGRFSGRQFSNSRSEMNVSTLELGDSALYLCASSLRQGSYNEQFFGPGTRLTVL.

This clonotype was picked up a small number of times. The rearrangement links TRBV20-1 to TRBJ1-2, with 7 bases aligning to TRBD1. The germline gives CDR1 DFQATT, CDR2 SNEGSKA (reference sequence). V shed 5 bases and J 3 bases; nucleotides not matched to a gene: 3. The CDR3 contains 12 residues. CDR3 in amino acids: CSADGQDYGYTF. CDR3 DNA sequence: TGCAGTGCTGACGGACAGGACTATGGCTACACCTTC.

In this sample, this clonotype turned up many times. The chain uses TRBV28 and TRBJ1-2, with D tentatively TRBD1 (6 bases). CDR3 length equals 15 residues. The V gene lost 5 bases and the J gene lost 5 bases, with 18 bases spanning the gap. CDR1 and CDR2 (germline): MDHEN, SYDVKM. CDR3 in amino acids: CASSAPAGQGYGYTF. Here the CDR3 DNA reads TGTGCCAGCAGTGCACCCGCGGGACAAGGTTATGGCTACACCTTC.

This clonotype was detected ten times or more. V usage is TRBV7-2 and J usage is TRBJ2-4; D gene ambiguous. The length of the CDR3 is 16 residues. V lost 1 base, J lost 1 base, and 11 bases lay in between. Looked up from germline, CDR1 is SGHTA and CDR2 is FQGNSA. CDR3 protein: CASSLDSGGAKNIQYF. The CDR3 DNA reads TGTGCCAGCAGCTTAGACTCAGGTGGCGCCAAAAACATTCAGTACTTC.

The V gene is TRBV20-1, the J gene TRBJ2-3; 10 bases map to TRBD2. The CDR3 contains 13 residues. The V segment lost 1 base and the J segment 7 bases; nucleotides outside the gene matches: 2. Germline V CDR1 and CDR2: DFQATT, SNEGSKA (reference sequence). DNA of the CDR3: TGCAGTGCTAGAGTAGCGGGAGGAAATACGCAGTATTTT. Amino acid sequence: CSARVAGGNTQYF.

The chain joins TRBV7-8 to TRBJ2-5, with TRBD2 identical over 9 bases. The CDR3 has 15 amino acids. The J segment lost 0 bases and the V segment lost 3 bases, leaving 2 bases of the junction unmatched. CDR1 is SGHVS and CDR2 is FQNEAQ in the germline V gene. Written as DNA, the CDR3 is TGTGCCAGCAGCTTCTGGACTAGCGACCAAGAGACCCAGTACTTC. This codes for CASSFWTSDQETQYF.

This chain links TRBV30 with TRBJ2-7; 7 bases agree with TRBD2. Trimming removed 8 bases from V and 6 bases from J; junction bases left unmatched: 10. CDR1 GTSNPN and CDR2 SVGIG come from the germline V gene (reference sequence). This CDR3 region has 12 residues. DNA of the CDR3: TGTGCCAGCGGGACGGAGGCGGCCGAGCAGTACTTC. This translates into CASGTEAAEQYF.

The gene calls are TRBV6-1 and TRBJ2-7, with a possible D match to TRBD2 (6 bases). Germline assignment: CDR1 MNHNS and CDR2 SASEGT. V lost 0 bases to trimming and J lost 0 bases, with 9 bases between them. This CDR3 region has 15 residues. CDR3 nucleotides: TGTGCCAGCAGTGAAGCGTCTAGCGTCTCCTACGAGCAGTACTTC. It yields the protein CASSEASSVSYEQYF.

This clonotype was counted a single time. The junction does not match germline at one end; this may be a read error. The V gene is TRBV4-1, the J gene TRBJ2-7, with D perhaps matching TRBD1 (6 bases). The CDR3 sequence is 15 residues long. The germline V gene encodes CDR1 MGHRA and CDR2 YSYEKL. DNA of the CDR3: TGTGCCAGCAGCCGGTCGAATCAGGGGATTGCCGAGCAGTACTTC. Its translation is CASSRSNQGIAEQYF.

This clonotype appeared many times. V and J are TRBV28 and TRBJ2-7; 9 nucleotides agree with TRBD1. CDR3 size: 14 residues. The V and J ends lost 7 bases and 2 bases, in that order; junction bases with no gene match: 6. From germline, CDR1 is MDHEN and CDR2 SYDVKM. The CDR3 spells CASIFTGGAYEQYF. DNA of the CDR3: TGTGCCAGCATATTTACAGGGGGCGCCTACGAGCAGTACTTC.

This clonotype came up many times. This chain connects TRBV12-3 or TRBV12-4 to TRBJ2-5; TRBD2 matches at 16 bases. This CDR3 has 16 amino acids. V dropped 4 bases and J dropped 5; count of bases not matched to a gene: 4. CDR3 sequence reads: CASSSGLAGGSETQYF. The CDR3 region has the DNA TGTGCCAGCAGTTCGGGACTAGCGGGAGGGTCGGAGACCCAGTACTTC.

CDR3 in DNA: TGTGCCAGCAGCCCGACCACAGGGATTGGGCGAAGGTACGCCGGGGAGCTGTTTTTT. It yields the protein CASSPTTGIGRRYAGELFF. V and J are TRBV5-5 and TRBJ2-2; D is possibly TRBD1 (6 bases). V lost 4 bases and J lost 6, with 28 bases in between. Germline V gene lookup returns CDR1 SGHKS and CDR2 YYEKEE (reference sequence). CDR3 length: 19 amino acids.